A selection of T cell receptor beta chains follows, all from one sample in a study of T cell therapy after organ transplantation. TCRdb's table, derived via immunoSEQ multiplex PCR, lists solely in-frame clones and lacks some. Of 44,000 or so clones in the sample, about 94% were seen once. Antigen specificity for these receptors is unknown. Here the sequenced sample was CD8+ T cells from blood, taken before autologous CMV-specific T cell therapy. All receptors come from a human patient who had received a solid organ transplant and had CMV disease. CDR3s include the opening cysteine and the closing phenylalanine or tryptophan. D genes are given only for firm matches. Only some rows state a clone size, as once, few, many or a class for expanded clones.

clone_size: NA; j_call: TRBJ1-6; v_call: TRBV4-1; d_call: NA; cdr3_nt: TGCGCCAGCAGCCAAGGACGGGGGCTAAATTCACCCCTCCACTTT; cdr3_aa: CASSQGRGLNSPLHF
clone_size: NA; j_call: TRBJ2-1; v_call: TRBV7-6; d_call: NA; cdr3_nt: TGTGCCAGCAGCTTAGCGGGGTCCTACAATGAGCAGTTCTTC; cdr3_aa: CASSLAGSYNEQFF
clone_size: once; j_call: TRBJ2-7; v_call: TRBV11-2; d_call: TRBD2; cdr3_nt: TGTGCCAGCAGCCGTCACGGGACTAGCGGGGGCAATCCCTACGAGCAGTACTTC; cdr3_aa: CASSRHGTSGGNPYEQYF
clone_size: NA; j_call: TRBJ1-1; v_call: TRBV4-2; d_call: NA; cdr3_nt: TGTGCCAGCAGCCCGACTGGTGGTGAAGCTTTCTTT; cdr3_aa: CASSPTGGEAFF
clone_size: NA; j_call: TRBJ1-1; v_call: TRBV13; d_call: NA; cdr3_nt: TGTGCCAGCAGCTTTGTGGGTTTGAACACTGAAGCTTTCTTT; cdr3_aa: CASSFVGLNTEAFF
clone_size: NA; j_call: TRBJ2-7; v_call: TRBV5-4; d_call: NA; cdr3_nt: TGTGCCAGCAGCTTGGGACGGCTCTACGAGCAGTACTTC; cdr3_aa: CASSLGRLYEQYF
clone_size: NA; j_call: TRBJ2-1; v_call: TRBV7-7; d_call: NA; cdr3_nt: TGTGCCAGCAGCTTAGGGCCCGGGTTGACGAGTGAGCAGTTCTTC; cdr3_aa: CASSLGPGLTSEQFF
clone_size: once; j_call: TRBJ2-2; v_call: TRBV19; d_call: TRBD2; cdr3_nt: TGTGCCAGTAGTCCCTCCGTGGAGCGGGAGAACACCGGGGAGCTGTTTTTT; cdr3_aa: CASSPSVERENTGELFF
clone_size: once; j_call: TRBJ1-2; v_call: TRBV6-5; d_call: NA; cdr3_nt: TGTGCCAGCAGTTACTCCTCGGGGGCTGGGGACTATGGCTACACCTTC; cdr3_aa: CASSYSSGAGDYGYTF
clone_size: few; j_call: TRBJ1-1; v_call: TRBV2; d_call: NA; cdr3_nt: TGTGCCAGCAGTGAAGAACGTGGGATGAACACTGAAGCTTTCTTT; cdr3_aa: CASSEERGMNTEAFF
clone_size: NA; j_call: TRBJ1-2; v_call: TRBV10-3; d_call: TRBD1; cdr3_nt: TGTGCCATCCAAGAGTCAGTAGGGACAGGGCTCGACTATGGCTACACCTTC; cdr3_aa: CAIQESVGTGLDYGYTF
clone_size: NA; j_call: TRBJ2-7; v_call: TRBV4-1; d_call: NA; cdr3_nt: TGCGCCAGCAGCCAATATGACAACTACGAGCAGTACTTC; cdr3_aa: CASSQYDNYEQYF
clone_size: NA; j_call: TRBJ1-1; v_call: TRBV4-3; d_call: NA; cdr3_nt: TGCGCCAGCAGCCGAGGACTGGACACTGAAGCTTTCTTT; cdr3_aa: CASSRGLDTEAFF
clone_size: NA; j_call: TRBJ2-5; v_call: TRBV7-9; d_call: NA; cdr3_nt: TGTGCCAGCAGCTTAGGGCAGGACCAAGAGACCCAGTACTTC; cdr3_aa: CASSLGQDQETQYF
clone_size: NA; j_call: TRBJ2-7; v_call: TRBV2; d_call: NA; cdr3_nt: TGTGCCAGCAGTGAAGGAGGCTCCTACGAGCAGTACTTC; cdr3_aa: CASSEGGSYEQYF
clone_size: NA; j_call: TRBJ2-1; v_call: TRBV27; d_call: TRBD2; cdr3_nt: TGTGCCAGCAGTTTTTCGGGAGGGCCCCTGAGCTCCTACAATGAGCAGTTCTTC; cdr3_aa: CASSFSGGPLSSYNEQFF
clone_size: once; j_call: TRBJ2-1; v_call: TRBV6-5; d_call: TRBD2; cdr3_nt: TGTGCCAGCAGTTACGGCAGCGGGGGCTACAATGAGCAGTTCTTC; cdr3_aa: CASSYGSGGYNEQFF
clone_size: NA; j_call: TRBJ2-5; v_call: TRBV7-2; d_call: NA; cdr3_nt: TGTGCCAGCAGCTTAGTTCGACAGATTCAAGAGACCCAGTACTTC; cdr3_aa: CASSLVRQIQETQYF
clone_size: NA; j_call: TRBJ1-5; v_call: TRBV2; d_call: NA; cdr3_nt: TGTGCCAGCAGTGAAGCGTTGGGGACACTCGGTTATAGCAATCAGCCCCAGCATTTT; cdr3_aa: CASSEALGTLGYSNQPQHF
clone_size: NA; j_call: TRBJ1-2; v_call: TRBV7-6; d_call: NA; cdr3_nt: TGTGCCAGCAGACCGGACAGTTCCTATGGCTACACCTTC; cdr3_aa: CASRPDSSYGYTF
clone_size: NA; j_call: TRBJ1-1; v_call: TRBV7-9; d_call: NA; cdr3_nt: TGTGCCAGCAGAGGGGGTGACACTGAAGCTTTCTTT; cdr3_aa: CASRGGDTEAFF
clone_size: few; j_call: TRBJ1-2; v_call: TRBV7-9; d_call: NA; cdr3_nt: TGTGCCAGCAGCTTAGGCAGGGTTGGGGTTAACTATGGCTACACCTTC; cdr3_aa: CASSLGRVGVNYGYTF
clone_size: NA; j_call: TRBJ1-1; v_call: TRBV6-4; d_call: NA; cdr3_nt: TGTGCCAGCAGTGACTCGGGCGGGGCGCGTGAAGCTTTCTTT; cdr3_aa: CASSDSGGAREAFF
clone_size: NA; j_call: TRBJ1-5; v_call: TRBV27; d_call: NA; cdr3_nt: TGTGCCAGCAGTTTATTGGGGGGTGGACAGCCCCAGCATTTT; cdr3_aa: CASSLLGGGQPQHF
clone_size: once; j_call: TRBJ1-1; v_call: TRBV30; d_call: TRBD1; cdr3_nt: TGTGCCTGGAGTGTTTCAGGGGGTACTGAAGCTTTCTTT; cdr3_aa: CAWSVSGGTEAFF
clone_size: NA; j_call: TRBJ2-5; v_call: TRBV6-5; d_call: NA; cdr3_nt: TGTGCCAGCAGTTTTCCCCCGGAGACCCAGTACTTC; cdr3_aa: CASSFPPETQYF
clone_size: NA; j_call: TRBJ2-5; v_call: TRBV4-1; d_call: NA; cdr3_nt: TGCGCCAGCAGCCAACTGGTACAGGAGTTTGAGACCCAGTACTTC; cdr3_aa: CASSQLVQEFETQYF
clone_size: NA; j_call: TRBJ1-1; v_call: TRBV7-9; d_call: NA; cdr3_nt: TGTGCCAGCAGCGACCGACAAAGCCTGAACACTGAAGCTTTCTTT; cdr3_aa: CASSDRQSLNTEAFF
clone_size: NA; j_call: TRBJ1-1; v_call: TRBV29-1; d_call: NA; cdr3_nt: TGCAGCGTCGGTAGAAGCACTGAAGCTTTCTTT; cdr3_aa: CSVGRSTEAFF
clone_size: NA; j_call: TRBJ2-7; v_call: TRBV6-1; d_call: NA; cdr3_nt: TGTGCCAGCAGTGAAGCACTGGACGGCTACGAGCAGTACTTC; cdr3_aa: CASSEALDGYEQYF
clone_size: NA; j_call: TRBJ1-1; v_call: TRBV5-1; d_call: TRBD1; cdr3_nt: TGCGCCAGCAGCCCAGGGACAGGGTCTTTCTTT; cdr3_aa: CASSPGTGSFF
clone_size: once; j_call: TRBJ2-3; v_call: TRBV7-2; d_call: TRBD2; cdr3_nt: TGTGCCAGCAGCCCTGCCGCGGGGGGTACGGCAGATACGCAGTATTTT; cdr3_aa: CASSPAAGGTADTQYF
clone_size: NA; j_call: TRBJ2-7; v_call: TRBV7-6; d_call: NA; cdr3_nt: TGTGCCAGCAGCCCTTCAGCGGTCTCCGAGCAGTACTTC; cdr3_aa: CASSPSAVSEQYF
clone_size: NA; j_call: TRBJ1-2; v_call: TRBV5-6; d_call: NA; cdr3_nt: TGTGCCAGCAGCTTTGCCAGGGAACTGGACTATGGCTACACCTTC; cdr3_aa: CASSFARELDYGYTF
clone_size: NA; j_call: TRBJ2-2; v_call: TRBV27; d_call: NA; cdr3_nt: TGTGCCAGCAGTTCCAGGGCCGGGGAGCTGTTTTTT; cdr3_aa: CASSSRAGELFF
clone_size: NA; j_call: TRBJ2-7; v_call: TRBV15; d_call: TRBD1; cdr3_nt: TGTGCCACCAGCAGAGGAGGGGGCGTCTACGAGCAGTACTTC; cdr3_aa: CATSRGGGVYEQYF
clone_size: NA; j_call: TRBJ1-1; v_call: TRBV27; d_call: TRBD1; cdr3_nt: TGTGCCAGCAGTTGGGGACAGGGGGTACCTGTAGCTTTCTTT; cdr3_aa: CASSWGQGVPVAFF
clone_size: NA; j_call: TRBJ1-2; v_call: TRBV4-1; d_call: NA; cdr3_nt: TGCGCCAGCGGCCAGGTCGGTGGACCAGCGGGCTATGGCTACACCTTC; cdr3_aa: CASGQVGGPAGYGYTF
clone_size: NA; j_call: TRBJ2-7; v_call: TRBV29-1; d_call: TRBD1; cdr3_nt: TGCAGCGTTGAAGCACCGGCCTGGGCAGGGGGAGTAGAAAGGCAGTACTTC; cdr3_aa: CSVEAPAWAGGVERQYF
clone_size: NA; j_call: TRBJ2-4; v_call: TRBV6-5; d_call: NA; cdr3_nt: TGTGCCAGCAGTTACTCGGACCAGGGGCTGATTCAGTACTTC; cdr3_aa: CASSYSDQGLIQYF